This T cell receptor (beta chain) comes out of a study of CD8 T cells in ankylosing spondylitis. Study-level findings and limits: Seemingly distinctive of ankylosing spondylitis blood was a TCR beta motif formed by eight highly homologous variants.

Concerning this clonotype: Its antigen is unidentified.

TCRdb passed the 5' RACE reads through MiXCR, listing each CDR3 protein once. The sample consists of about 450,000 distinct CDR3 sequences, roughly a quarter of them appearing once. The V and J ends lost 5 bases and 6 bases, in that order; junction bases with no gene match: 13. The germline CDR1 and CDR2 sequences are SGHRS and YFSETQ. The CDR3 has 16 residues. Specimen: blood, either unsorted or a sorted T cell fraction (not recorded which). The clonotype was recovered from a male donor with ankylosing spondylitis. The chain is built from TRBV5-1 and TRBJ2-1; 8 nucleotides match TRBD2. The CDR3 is CASSLKGTSLSNEQFF. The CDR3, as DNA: TGCGCCAGCAGTTTGAAGGGGACTAGTCTTTCCAATGAGCAGTTCTTC.